Sequencing of this T cell receptor (beta chain) was carried out in a study of PD-1 blockade in classical Hodgkin lymphoma (TCRdb year 2020). Notes on the research overall: Nivolumab dosing was 3 mg/kg intravenously every 2 weeks, continuing until either disease progression or unacceptable toxicity. The study used CyTOF and TCR beta sequencing to define a peripheral blood immune signature of response to PD-1 blockade in classical Hodgkin lymphoma.

A remark on this clone: The target of this receptor is not known. No much larger clonotype is one base removed from it; base qualities were not supplied.

Study-level results and caveats: Newly diagnosed patients were reported to have lower baseline TCR diversity than healthy donors, and relapsed/refractory patients were reported to have lower baseline TCR diversity still. Patients starting nivolumab less than 1 year after ASCT had lower diversity and were excluded from later analyses to avoid confounding by immune reconstitution. Among trial patients, those achieving complete response had baseline diversity similar to that of newly diagnosed patients, while diversity was significantly lower in partial responders and progressors. The study covered only a single clinical trial cohort, and the causes of the repertoire differences, possibly disease activity or prior therapy, were still not defined. By C4D1, a significant rise was seen in CD4+ TCR diversity but not in CD8+ TCR diversity (p=0.0027 vs p=0.16), and the rise was most apparent among complete responders (p=0.02).

CDR1 SGHDT and CDR2 YYEEEE are derived from the germline V gene. V is cut back by 3 bases and J by 3 bases, with 5 bases in the junction unmatched. The CDR3 has 15 amino acids, counting the end cysteine and phenylalanine. The sequence is cut down to CDR3 DNA, 45 bases in frame from base 1. The Qiagen DNeasy kit was used to extract genomic DNA both from unsorted PBMCs and from the negatively selected CD4+ and CD8+ fractions. Amplification of TCR beta CDR3 regions was done by immunoSEQ multiplex PCR with primers that anneal to V and J segments. A synthetic immune receptor repertoire was used to minimize amplification bias, and any remaining bias was removed computationally after sequencing. From the authors' description of their analysis: Custom Python scripts were used to quantify repertoire diversity as the Shannon entropy index. The unsorted, CD4+ and CD8+ repertoires were each analyzed separately, with the exception of combined analyses, where CD4+ and CD8+ sequences were merged in silico. Clonal expansion was defined as at least a 2-fold frequency increase after treatment relative to C1D1, with a pseudocount of 0.5 for undetected baseline clones. Singleton clones were defined as clones with 0 or 1 copy at C1D1, and non-singleton clones were defined as clones with 2 or more copies. Clones expanded in unsorted samples were annotated as CD4+, CD8+ or unknown by matching protein sequences in sorted samples from the same patient. Diversity changes from C1D1 to C4D1 were tested in paired samples using Wilcoxon tests. In TCRdb, the immuneACCESS table is reduced to in-frame sequences with V and J assigned. These tables do not hold every clone; where another copy was compared, an unresolved V gene accounts for under half, and the others remain unexplained. V and J calls and clone size are as listed in that table; D and trimming were resolved from the DNA. The sample table shows about 17,000 clones, and more than 70% are seen once. In total, the top ten clones hold roughly 4.8% of the sample.

According to the study, the label for this sample's time point signals: cycle 1 day 1 (C1D1), immediately before nivolumab initiation. Every trial patient had relapsed after autologous stem cell transplantation, and cohorts A, B and C differed in prior brentuximab vedotin exposure. The trial cohort comprised 56 patients with relapsed/refractory classical Hodgkin lymphoma whose best overall responses were complete response, partial response or progressive disease. Single-agent nivolumab was administered to trial patients in the multi-cohort phase II CheckMate 205 trial. An independent review committee assessed best overall response by applying the 2007 International Working Group response criteria. Trial PBMCs were obtained immediately prior to nivolumab initiation (C1D1) and on therapy at cycle 2 day 1 and cycle 4 day 1. Peripheral blood was collected in 8 mL Vacutainer Cell Preparation Tubes, from which PBMCs were isolated by centrifugation and then cryopreserved.

This sequence originates from a human donor with classical Hodgkin lymphoma. The sequencing used peripheral blood mononuclear cells (PBMCs), collected at baseline. The chain is assembled from TRBV5-6 and TRBJ1-5, and 8 junction bases match TRBD1. This receptor carries the CDR3 CASSYGQGVNQPQHF. The bases are TGTGCCAGCAGCTATGGACAGGGAGTCAATCAGCCCCAGCATTTT.